A single sample gave rise to the 29 T cell receptor beta chains below, sequenced in a study of yellow fever vaccine responses in identical twins. TCRdb re-derived calls from the RT-PCR reads in MiXCR, one entry per CDR3 protein. The table lists approximately 9,600 distinct CDR3 sequences, 75% to 90% of them singletons, with 2% to 2.5% in the top ten. The source material was T cells from blood (PBMCs), unsorted or a sorted subset (not recorded which), sampled before or after yellow fever vaccination (not recorded which). These receptors all come from a woman aged 18-35 years who received the yellow fever vaccine.

This chain connects TRBV29-1 to TRBJ2-1; D may match TRBD1 or TRBD2 (5 bases each). The V gene lost 8 bases and the J gene lost 9 bases, with 14 bases spanning the gap. The CDR3 consists of 11 residues. CDR1 is SQVTM, CDR2 ANQGSEA, per germline. CDR3 coding DNA: TGCAGCCCCGAAGTGAGGGGTGAGCAGTTCTTC. Protein sequence: CSPEVRGEQFF.

The J gene is TRBJ2-1, the V gene TRBV5-1, with TRBD1 matching over 8 bases. CDR3 size: 15 residues. In germline, CDR1 is SGHRS, CDR2 YFSETQ. V lost 0 bases to trimming and J lost 4 bases; unmatched junction nucleotides: 3. CDR3 region: CASSLVTGDYNEQFF. CDR3 nucleotides: TGCGCCAGCAGCTTGGTGACAGGGGATTACAATGAGCAGTTCTTC.

The chain combines TRBV7-6 with TRBJ2-1; a possible D gene is TRBD2 (5 bases). V lost 5 bases and J lost 8, with 13 bases in between. The CDR3 sequence is 13 residues long. Per the germline V gene, CDR1 is SGHVS and CDR2 is FNYEAQ. CDR3 residues: CASSGSGIDEQFF. CDR3 nucleotides: TGTGCCAGCAGCGGGTCCGGGATCGATGAGCAGTTCTTC.

The table lists this clonotype with a count of one. DNA for the CDR3: TGCGCCAGCAGCCGGGCTCCTCCCGCGAACACCGGGGAGCTGTTTTTT. Amino acids: CASSRAPPANTGELFF. V usage is TRBV4-1 and J usage is TRBJ2-2, with D unresolved. V was cut by 4 bases and J by 0 bases, with 12 bases left in between. The CDR3 sequence is 16 residues long. Looked up from germline, CDR1 is MGHRA and CDR2 is YSYEKL.

The V gene is TRBV10-2, the J gene TRBJ2-1, with D maybe TRBD1 (5 bases). The CDR3 spans 13 residues. The ends were cut back, 3 bases at V and 8 bases at J, with 11 bases in the middle. CDR1 is WSHSY and CDR2 is SAAADI in the germline V gene. The CDR3 is CASSERRVHEQFF. CDR3 coding DNA: TGCGCCAGCAGTGAACGCAGGGTCCATGAGCAGTTCTTC.

The gene calls are TRBV11-1 and TRBJ2-5; a weak D match, TRBD2 (5 bases). V was pared by 1 base and J by 0 bases, with 9 bases between. CDR1 and CDR2 from the germline V gene are SGHAT and FQDESV (reference sequence). This CDR3 comprises 15 residues. CDR3 nucleotides: TGTGCCAGCAGCTTAGACCCAGCGGACCAAGAGACCCAGTACTTC. It specifies CASSLDPADQETQYF.

This clonotype was observed a few times. V usage is TRBV5-4 and J usage is TRBJ2-7; 12 bases line up with TRBD2. The CDR3 covers 15 residues. Germline V gene sequence: CDR1 SGHNT, CDR2 YYREEE (reference sequence). The J segment lost 3 bases and the V segment lost 2 bases, leaving 3 bases of the junction unmatched. The CDR3 coding sequence is TGTGCCAGCAGCTTCGGACTAGCGGGATACTACGAGCAGTACTTC. Protein: CASSFGLAGYYEQYF.

The V call is TRBV5-8, the J call TRBJ1-5; tentative D call: TRBD1 (5 bases). The CDR3 has 16 amino acids. The germline V and J ends were trimmed by 4 bases and 6 bases, with 20 bases remaining between them. Per germline, CDR1 SGHTS and CDR2 YDEGEE. Here the CDR3 DNA reads TGTGCCAGCAGCCGTGAGTTCGGGGACTCGCGTCAGCCCCAGCATTTT. It yields the protein CASSREFGDSRQPQHF.

J is TRBJ1-5 and V is TRBV10-3, with 8 bases aligning to TRBD1. The germline V gene has CDR1 ENHRY and CDR2 SYGVKD. V was pared by 10 bases and J by 0 bases, with 17 bases of the junction left unmatched. The CDR3 runs 18 residues. The CDR3 sequence: CATRAGQATNHSNQPQHF. The DNA for the CDR3 is TGTGCCACTCGGGCGGGACAGGCCACGAACCATAGCAATCAGCCCCAGCATTTT.

The CDR3 region is CASSLMLNTEAFF. As DNA, the CDR3 is TGTGCCAGCAGTTTAATGTTGAACACTGAAGCTTTCTTT. This chain uses TRBV28 with TRBJ1-1; no firm D call. Germline loops: CDR1 MDHEN, CDR2 SYDVKM. V lost 2 bases and J 0 bases, leaving 4 bases between the germline ends. This CDR3 spans 13 amino acids.

The gene calls are TRBV5-1 and TRBJ2-3; 7 bases agree with TRBD1. Trimming took 0 bases from V and 2 from J; bases not matched to a gene: 6. Per the germline V gene, CDR1 is SGHRS and CDR2 is YFSETQ. This CDR3 contains 16 residues. The DNA for the CDR3 is TGCGCCAGCAGCTTGGCCCGGGACAGACCCACAGATACGCAGTATTTT. Translated: CASSLARDRPTDTQYF. Filled out from reference TRBV5-1 and TRBJ2-3, the complete variable domain reads KAGVTQTPRYLIKTRGQQVTLSCSPISGHRSVSWYQQTPGQGLQFLFEYFSETQRNKGNFPGRFSGRQFSNSRSEMNVSTLELGDSALYLCASSLARDRPTDTQYFGPGTRLTVL.

V and J are TRBV6-1 and TRBJ1-4; 9 bases match TRBD1. Germline V gives CDR1 MNHNS, CDR2 SASEGT. Germline trimming cut 6 bases from V and 6 bases from J; bases unmatched to any gene: 5. The CDR3 runs to 14 residues. The CDR3 sequence is CASSGGTGHEKLFF. CDR3 DNA: TGTGCCAGCAGCGGGGGGACAGGGCATGAAAAACTGTTTTTT.

The gene calls are TRBV29-1 and TRBJ1-1; the D gene is possibly TRBD1 (5 bases). Per germline, CDR1 SQVTM and CDR2 ANQGSEA. The CDR3 is made up of 13 amino acids. Trimming shortened V by 1 base and J by 2 bases, and 8 bases separated the two germline ends. CDR3 bases: TGCAGCGTTGAAGGGACATACAACACTGAAGCTTTCTTT. Translated: CSVEGTYNTEAFF. The entire variable domain, with the rest obtained from reference TRBV29-1 and TRBJ1-1, is as follows: SAVISQKPSRDICQRGTSLTIQCQVDSQVTMMFWYRQQPGQSLTLIATANQGSEATYESGFVIDKFPISRPNLTFSTLTVSNMSPEDSSIYLCSVEGTYNTEAFFGQGTRLTVV.

This clonotype was detected only once. This chain uses TRBV27 with TRBJ2-5; TRBD1 or TRBD2 may be the D gene (5 bases each). V was shortened by 2 bases and J by 9 bases, with 19 bases between the two germline ends. The germline CDR1 and CDR2 sequences are MNHEY and SMNVEV (reference sequence). The CDR3 runs to 15 residues. As DNA, the CDR3 is TGTGCCAGCAGTTTAACCTCGGGACGGATGGGGGCCCAGTACTTC. Its protein is CASSLTSGRMGAQYF.

The rearrangement links TRBV15 to TRBJ2-3; 8 nucleotides agree with TRBD2. V was clipped by 3 bases and J by 2 bases; unmatched bases: 13. The germline V gene encodes CDR1 LNHNV and CDR2 YYDKDF (reference sequence). The CDR3 has 18 residues. The CDR3 here is CATSRVPVIAGPTDTQYF. CDR3 DNA sequence: TGTGCCACCAGCAGGGTCCCTGTGATAGCGGGGCCCACAGATACGCAGTATTTT.

V gene TRBV18 combines with J gene TRBJ2-6; D call uncertain. The CDR3 contains 14 residues. Germline CDR1 and CDR2: KGHSH and LQKENI. V was shortened by 3 bases and J by 2 bases, with 5 bases between the two germline ends. The CDR3 nucleotides read TGTGCCAGCTCACCCTCAACTGGGGCCAACGTCCTGACTTTC. Translation gives CASSPSTGANVLTF.

The rearrangement links TRBV24-1 to TRBJ2-3; 11 bases fit TRBD2. Germline values: CDR1 KGHDR, CDR2 SFDVKD. V was pared by 4 bases and J by 4 bases, with 3 bases of the junction left unmatched. The CDR3 loop spans 15 amino acids. The CDR3 region has the DNA TGTGCCACCAGTGAAACTAGCGGGGGACCAGATACGCAGTATTTT. Translated, it gives CATSETSGGPDTQYF.

The chain uses TRBV6-2 or TRBV6-3 and TRBJ1-5; D is perhaps TRBD1 (5 bases). CDR1 and CDR2 from the germline V gene are MNHEY and SVGEGT. V was pared by 4 bases and J by 5 bases, with 12 bases between. The CDR3 totals 14 residues. CDR3 loop: CASSWDASHQPQHF. The CDR3 DNA sequence: TGTGCCAGCAGTTGGGACGCCTCTCATCAGCCCCAGCATTTT.

The chain is built from TRBV7-6 and TRBJ1-3; tentative D call: TRBD1 (6 bases). Germline V gene data show CDR1 as SGHVS and CDR2 as FNYEAQ. The CDR3 sequence is 16 residues long. With 0 bases removed from V and 0 bases from J, the gap between germline ends came to 9 bases. The CDR3 DNA follows: TGTGCCAGCAGCTTAGCGGCAGGGGACTCTGGAAACACCATATATTTT. Amino acids: CASSLAAGDSGNTIYF.

The chain employs TRBV6-1 and TRBJ2-1; 11 nucleotides match TRBD1. The V gene's germline CDR1 is MNHNS and CDR2 SASEGT. This CDR3 comprises 15 residues. The V gene end was trimmed by 7 bases and the J gene end by 3 bases; junction bases not matched to a gene: 5. The CDR3 protein is CASTQGTGGYNEQFF. In DNA form, the CDR3 reads TGTGCCAGCACGCAAGGGACAGGGGGCTACAATGAGCAGTTCTTC.

The chain carries TRBV19 and TRBJ1-5, with D possibly being TRBD1 (6 bases). Looked up from germline, CDR1 is LNHDA and CDR2 is SQIVND (reference sequence). The CDR3 loop spans 12 amino acids. Between the trimmed V and J ends, which lost 9 bases and 2 bases, there was a span of 8 bases. Written as DNA, the CDR3 is TGTGCCAGCAGACAGGGCAATCAGCCCCAGCATTTT. This sequence encodes CASRQGNQPQHF.

The genes are TRBV7-7 and TRBJ2-5, with D possibly being TRBD1 (6 bases). There are 14 residues in the CDR3. Per germline, CDR1 SSHAT and CDR2 FNYEAQ (reference sequence). The V and J ends lost 4 bases and 1 base respectively, with 10 bases between them. This CDR3 reads CASSSLTGQETQYF. The DNA of the CDR3 is TGTGCCAGCAGCTCCTTGACAGGCCAAGAGACCCAGTACTTC.

The V gene is TRBV28, the J gene TRBJ2-1; D is unresolved. Trimming pared 5 bases from V and 0 bases from J, leaving 11 bases between. Looked up from germline, CDR1 is MDHEN and CDR2 is SYDVKM. The CDR3 is 15 residues long. DNA of the CDR3: TGTGCCAGCAGTCCCCCGGCGAGCTCCTACAATGAGCAGTTCTTC. This gives the protein CASSPPASSYNEQFF.

This clonotype was picked up a small number of times. The rearrangement joins TRBV23-1 to TRBJ1-4; tentatively, D is TRBD1 (5 bases). TRBV23-1 is assigned to the ORF class and has an uncertain function. This CDR3 is 16 amino acids long. Trimming cost V 2 bases and J 7 bases, with 17 bases left between them. The CDR3 region is CASSQIGNIGGEKLFF. CDR3 coding DNA: TGCGCCAGCAGTCAAATTGGAAATATCGGGGGTGAAAAACTGTTTTTT.

The rearrangement joins TRBV11-3 to TRBJ2-7; D gene uncertain. Looked up from germline, CDR1 is SGHNT and CDR2 is YENEEA. V lost 4 bases and J lost 0, with 10 bases in between. The CDR3 consists of 14 residues. This CDR3 is CASSYRADSYEQYF. The CDR3 nucleotides are TGTGCCAGCAGCTACCGGGCCGACTCCTACGAGCAGTACTTC.

CDR3 DNA sequence: TGTGCCAGCAGTGATGCGGGAGGGTTCTACGAGCAGTACTTC. It yields the protein CASSDAGGFYEQYF. The chain carries TRBV2 and TRBJ2-7; 9 bases align to TRBD2. The junction had 3 bases not matched to a gene; V was cut back by 3 bases and J by 3 bases. Germline values: CDR1 SNHLY, CDR2 FYNNEI. The CDR3 totals 14 residues.

The rearrangement uses TRBV9 and TRBJ2-7, with TRBD1 as a possible D gene (5 bases). With 0 bases removed from V and 0 bases from J, the gap between germline ends came to 7 bases. This CDR3 has 14 amino acids. Germline lookup yields CDR1 SGDLS and CDR2 YYNGEE. The CDR3 region has the DNA TGTGCCAGCAGCGTAGGCAGGGTCTCCTACGAGCAGTACTTC. Encoded protein: CASSVGRVSYEQYF.

This clonotype turned up a few times. CDR3 DNA: TGTGCCACCAGCGAAAACGGCAATGAGCAGTTCTTC. It translates to CATSENGNEQFF. V and J are TRBV15 and TRBJ2-1; D gene uncertain. Trimming removed 5 bases from V and 6 bases from J, with 8 bases in between. The CDR3 runs to 12 residues. The germline CDR1 and CDR2 sequences are LNHNV and YYDKDF (reference sequence).

This clonotype appeared a few times. This chain connects TRBV18 to TRBJ2-1; 12 positions match TRBD2. Germline loops: CDR1 KGHSH, CDR2 LQKENI. J was trimmed by 7 bases and V by 0 bases; bases with no gene match: 1. This CDR3 contains 15 residues. CDR3 coding DNA: TGTGCCAGCTCACCACCGACTAGCGGGGGTAATGAGCAGTTCTTC. Translation: CASSPPTSGGNEQFF.